This T cell receptor beta chain was retrieved from a study of T cell changes during pregnancy in multiple sclerosis. Generated by immunoSEQ multiplex PCR, the TCRdb table keeps only in-frame clones and is missing some. This sample yields over 85,000 clones, of which around 90% are seen a single time; about 1.8% belongs to the top ten. The CDR3 runs to 11 residues. CDR1 is SGHAT, CDR2 FQNNGV, per germline. Trimming took 4 bases from V and 12 from J; bases not matched to a gene: 6. This clone came up once. The clonotype originates from a female donor in good health, enrolled as a control in a pregnancy study. Sequenced here: peripheral blood, sampled in the first trimester of pregnancy. The chain carries TRBV11-2 and TRBJ2-7; 7 bases are shared with TRBD1. The CDR3 protein is CASSSGQVSYF. CDR3 bases: TGTGCCAGCAGCTCCGGACAGGTTTCGTACTTC.